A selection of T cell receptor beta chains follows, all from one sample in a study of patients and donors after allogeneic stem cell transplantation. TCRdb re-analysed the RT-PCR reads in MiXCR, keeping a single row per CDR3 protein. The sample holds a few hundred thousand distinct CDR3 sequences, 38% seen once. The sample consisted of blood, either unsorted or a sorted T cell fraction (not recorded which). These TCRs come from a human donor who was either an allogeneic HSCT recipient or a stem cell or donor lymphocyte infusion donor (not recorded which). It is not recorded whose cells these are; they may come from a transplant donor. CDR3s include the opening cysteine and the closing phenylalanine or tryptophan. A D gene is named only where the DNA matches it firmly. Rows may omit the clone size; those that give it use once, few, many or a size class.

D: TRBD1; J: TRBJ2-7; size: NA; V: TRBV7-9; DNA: TGTGCCAGCAGCTGGTCCGGACAGGGGTACGAGCAGTACTTC; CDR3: CASSWSGQGYEQYF
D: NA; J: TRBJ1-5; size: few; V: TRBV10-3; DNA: TGTGCCATCAGTGCGGGGGCTATCAATCAGCCCCAGCATTTT; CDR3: CAISAGAINQPQHF
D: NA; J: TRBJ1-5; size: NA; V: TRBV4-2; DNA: TGTGCCAGCAGCCAAGACAGGCGTCAGCCCCAGCATTTT; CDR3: CASSQDRRQPQHF
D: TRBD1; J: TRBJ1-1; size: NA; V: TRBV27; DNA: TGTGCCAGCAGACGGACAGGGGGCCGGGACACTGAAGCTTTCTTT; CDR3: CASRRTGGRDTEAFF
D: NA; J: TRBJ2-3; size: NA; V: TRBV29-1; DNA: TGCAGCGTTCGGAACAGGGCCCCAGATACGCAGTATTTT; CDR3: CSVRNRAPDTQYF
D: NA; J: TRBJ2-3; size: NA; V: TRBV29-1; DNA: TGCAGCGTTGAGGTCACGAGGGATACGCAGTATTTT; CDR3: CSVEVTRDTQYF
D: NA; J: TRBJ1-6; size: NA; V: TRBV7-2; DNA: TGTGCCAGCAGCCTGCGGGGGCAGGGGTATAATTCACCCCTCCACTTT; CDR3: CASSLRGQGYNSPLHF
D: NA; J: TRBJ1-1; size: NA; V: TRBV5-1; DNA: TGCGCCAGCAGCTTGGATCGGAAAGGCGGCACTGAAGCTTTCTTT; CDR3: CASSLDRKGGTEAFF
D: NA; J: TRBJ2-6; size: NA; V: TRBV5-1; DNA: TGCGCCAGCAGCTTGGCAAGGGCGGCTGGGGCCAACGTCCTGACTTTC; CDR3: CASSLARAAGANVLTF
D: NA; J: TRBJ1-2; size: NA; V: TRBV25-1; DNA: TGTGCCAGCAGTGAATCACCAAGAACTAACTATGGCTACACCTTC; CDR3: CASSESPRTNYGYTF
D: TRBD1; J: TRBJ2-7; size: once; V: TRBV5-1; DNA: TGCGCCAGCAGCTTGAGGGACAGGGGGATCTACGAGCAGTACTTC; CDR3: CASSLRDRGIYEQYF
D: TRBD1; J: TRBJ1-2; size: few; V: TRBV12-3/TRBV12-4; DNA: TGTGCCAGCAGTTTAGCGGGGGTGGACAGGAGTGGCTACACCTTC; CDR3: CASSLAGVDRSGYTF
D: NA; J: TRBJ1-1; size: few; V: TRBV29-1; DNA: TGCAGCGCATTGCGCGTTGGGGACACTGAAGCTTTCTTT; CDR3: CSALRVGDTEAFF
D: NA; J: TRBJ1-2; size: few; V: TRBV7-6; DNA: TGTGCCAGCAGCTTAGCGATGGGGCCTAACTATGGCTACACCTTC; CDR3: CASSLAMGPNYGYTF
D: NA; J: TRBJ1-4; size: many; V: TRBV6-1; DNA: TGTGCCAGCAGTGAGACCGGTCGTAATGAAAAACTGTTTTTT; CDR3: CASSETGRNEKLFF
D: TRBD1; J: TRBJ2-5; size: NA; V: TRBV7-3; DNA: TGTGCCAGCAGCCCACTGGGACAGGGGAGGGAGACCCAGTACTTC; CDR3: CASSPLGQGRETQYF
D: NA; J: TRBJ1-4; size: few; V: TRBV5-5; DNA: TGTGCCAGCACCTGGGGGGCAGAGACAGGAGCTAATGAAAAACTGTTTTTT; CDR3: CASTWGAETGANEKLFF
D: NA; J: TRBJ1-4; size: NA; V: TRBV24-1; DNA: TGTGCCACCAGTGACCAAAATGGGAAACTGTTTTTT; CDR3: CATSDQNGKLFF
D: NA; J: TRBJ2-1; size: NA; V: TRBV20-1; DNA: TGCAGTGCTAGCGGGCTAGAAAATGAGCAGTTCTTC; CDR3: CSASGLENEQFF
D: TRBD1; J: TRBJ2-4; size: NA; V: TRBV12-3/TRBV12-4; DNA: TGTGCCAGCAGTAACGACAGGGGGCGCAGTTACATTCAGTACTTC; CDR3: CASSNDRGRSYIQYF
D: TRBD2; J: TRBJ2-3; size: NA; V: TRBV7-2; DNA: TGTGCCAGCAGCTTAGTATGGGCGGGGGGCAACACAGATACGCAGTATTTT; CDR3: CASSLVWAGGNTDTQYF
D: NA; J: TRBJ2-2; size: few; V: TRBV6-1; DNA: TGTGCCAGCGCGGGACACGACACCGGGGAGCTGTTTTTT; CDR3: CASAGHDTGELFF
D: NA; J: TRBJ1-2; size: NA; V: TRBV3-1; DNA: TGTGCCAGCAGCCAAGTGGAGGGGCTCTATGGCTACACCTTC; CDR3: CASSQVEGLYGYTF
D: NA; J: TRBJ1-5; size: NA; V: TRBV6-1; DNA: TGTGCCAGCTTGAACCCTGTGACAGCCCTCAGGGGCAATCAGCCCCAGCATTTT; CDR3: CASLNPVTALRGNQPQHF
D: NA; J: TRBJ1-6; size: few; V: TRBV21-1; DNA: TGTGCCAGCAGCAAAGGGCACGGGGGTTGCTCCTATAATTCACCCCTCCACTTT; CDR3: CASSKGHGGCSYNSPLHF
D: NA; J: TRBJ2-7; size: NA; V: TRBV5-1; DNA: TGCGCCAGCAGCCCCCCAGCACTCACCTACGAGCAGTACTTC; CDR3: CASSPPALTYEQYF
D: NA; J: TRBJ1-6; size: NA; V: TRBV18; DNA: TGTGCCAGCTCACCACGGGGTTTCTCTTCCAATTCACCCCTCCACTTT; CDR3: CASSPRGFSSNSPLHF
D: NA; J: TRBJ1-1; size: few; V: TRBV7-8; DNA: TGTGCCAGCAGCTTACGCCACTGGTCGGGGGGGGCTGAAGCTTTCTTT; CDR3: CASSLRHWSGGAEAFF
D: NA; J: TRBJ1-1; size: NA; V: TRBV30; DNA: TGTGCCTGGCGATGGAACACTGAAGCTTTCTTT; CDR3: CAWRWNTEAFF
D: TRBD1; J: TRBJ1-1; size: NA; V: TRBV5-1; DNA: TGCGCCAGCAGCTGGCATCCACAGGGGCGGAGAAAGACTGAAGCTTTCTTT; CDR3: CASSWHPQGRRKTEAFF
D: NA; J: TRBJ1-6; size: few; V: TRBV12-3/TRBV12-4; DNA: TGTGCCAGCAGCCTCGGCGGGGGGCCCTATAATTCACCCCTCCACTTT; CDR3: CASSLGGGPYNSPLHF
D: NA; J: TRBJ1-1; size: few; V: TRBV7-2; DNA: TGTGCCAGCAGCTTAGTTATGGGGGCCCAATCTGAGGGGGCTTTCTTT; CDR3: CASSLVMGAQSEGAFF
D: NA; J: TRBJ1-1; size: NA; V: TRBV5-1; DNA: TGCGCCAGCAGCCTTGGTTGGGTGAACACTGAAGCTTTCTTT; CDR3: CASSLGWVNTEAFF
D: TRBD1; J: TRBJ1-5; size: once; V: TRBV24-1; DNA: TGTGCCACCAGTGATTCCACGGACAGGGCAGACAATCAGCCCCAGCATTTT; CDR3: CATSDSTDRADNQPQHF